This T cell receptor (beta chain) was identified in a study of T cell responses to AZD1222 COVID-19 vaccine. The assay was immunoSEQ multiplex PCR, and TCRdb's table has in-frame clones only and misses some. The sample consists of over 50,000 clones, more than 70% of them appearing once. V lost 5 bases to trimming and J lost 7 bases, with 14 bases between them. The CDR3 length is 13 residues. V is TRBV12-3 or TRBV12-4 and J is TRBJ1-2; perhaps TRBD1 as D (6 bases). This TCR came from an adult who received the AZD1222 COVID-19 vaccine. This specimen was peripheral blood, taken 28 days after the second AZD1222 dose. The CDR3, as DNA: TGTGCCAGCAGTCCATCTAGGGGGTTTGGCTACACCTTC. Translation gives CASSPSRGFGYTF.